This T cell receptor beta chain originates from a study of regulatory T cells in long-lasting Graves disease. Ten or more counts support this clonotype. Time point denoted: newly diagnosed GD, antithyroid drugs for less than 3 months. The TCR library was made from RNA that had been extracted from PBMCs in TRIzol. TCR beta libraries were built with iRepertoire HTBI primers and Arm-PCR of CDR3 regions. MiXCR, run by TCRdb on the multiplex PCR reads, gives a single entry per CDR3 protein. The sample includes around 500,000 distinct CDR3 sequences, 16% of them seen just once. This CDR3 has 16 residues. Losses at the gene ends were 6 bases for V and 6 bases for J; bases not matched to a gene: 18. Germline V gene data show CDR1 as DFQATT and CDR2 as SNEGSKA (reference sequence). The sample was also linked to a second study, of T cells in Graves' hyperthyroidism and ophthalmopathy.

This chain links TRBV20-1 with TRBJ1-2; 8 nucleotides line up with TRBD1. The sequences come from peripheral blood mononuclear cells (PBMCs), collected at new diagnosis, from a patient treated with antithyroid drugs. The clonotype was recovered from a woman aged 35-65 years with Graves disease. The CDR3 is CSAPQGARKPDHGYTF. CDR3 DNA sequence: TGCAGTGCGCCCCAGGGGGCCAGGAAACCCGACCATGGCTACACCTTC.